The rows below give T cell receptor beta chains drawn from one sample of a study of T cell responses to AZD1222 COVID-19 vaccine. TCRdb keeps only in-frame clones here, not all; method: immunoSEQ multiplex PCR. The sample lists 130,000 to 150,000 clones, 90% to 95% seen once, with less than 2% in the top ten. The sample here was peripheral blood, taken on day 0 of AZD1222 vaccination. The receptors were gathered from an adult in good health. CDR3s include the opening cysteine and the closing phenylalanine or tryptophan. Each record gives: V gene, J gene, clone size, CDR3 length, D gene, CDR3 protein, CDR3 DNA. The D gene is left open where the match is weak. Size is omitted from some rows. Given values are once, few, many or a class for expanded clones.

V: TRBV13; J: TRBJ2-7; size: .; length: 15; D: .; CDR3: CASSSRGRATYEQYF; DNA: TGTGCCAGCAGCTCCCGAGGAAGGGCGACCTACGAGCAGTACTTC
V: TRBV5-1; J: TRBJ1-1; size: .; length: 14; D: .; CDR3: CASSRAVENTEAFF; DNA: TGCGCCAGCAGCCGGGCGGTAGAGAACACTGAAGCTTTCTTT
V: TRBV2; J: TRBJ1-5; size: .; length: 15; D: TRBD1; CDR3: CASSGLAGGGQPQHF; DNA: TGTGCCAGCAGTGGCCTGGCAGGGGGTGGCCAGCCCCAGCATTTT
V: TRBV11-3; J: TRBJ1-1; size: .; length: 13; D: .; CDR3: CASSFSYPGEAFF; DNA: TGTGCCAGCAGCTTCTCTTACCCAGGGGAAGCTTTCTTT
V: TRBV4-2; J: TRBJ1-4; size: .; length: 14; D: .; CDR3: CASSQVIGSEKLFF; DNA: TGTGCCAGCAGCCAAGTTATTGGGAGCGAAAAACTGTTTTTT
V: TRBV18; J: TRBJ2-7; size: .; length: 13; D: .; CDR3: CASSGGVVHEQYF; DNA: TGTGCCAGCTCAGGCGGAGTCGTCCACGAGCAGTACTTC
V: TRBV29-1; J: TRBJ2-5; size: .; length: 14; D: .; CDR3: CSVDKGGRGETQYF; DNA: TGCAGCGTTGATAAGGGGGGGCGCGGGGAGACCCAGTACTTC
V: TRBV4-2; J: TRBJ1-1; size: .; length: 13; D: .; CDR3: CASSQWGGTEAFF; DNA: TGTGCCAGCAGCCAATGGGGCGGCACTGAAGCTTTCTTT
V: TRBV5-1; J: TRBJ1-1; size: once; length: 15; D: .; CDR3: CANPKRHSINTEAFF; DNA: TGCGCCAACCCCAAACGACACTCCATCAACACTGAAGCTTTCTTT
V: TRBV19; J: TRBJ1-2; size: .; length: 13; D: .; CDR3: CASRQFRGNGYTF; DNA: TGTGCCAGTAGGCAGTTTAGGGGAAATGGCTACACCTTC
V: TRBV4-1; J: TRBJ1-5; size: .; length: 17; D: .; CDR3: CASSQALTEDSNQPQHF; DNA: TGCGCCAGCAGCCAAGCTCTGACGGAGGATAGCAATCAGCCCCAGCATTTT
V: TRBV27; J: TRBJ1-2; size: .; length: 13; D: .; CDR3: CASSLMANYGYTF; DNA: TGTGCCAGCAGTTTAATGGCCAACTATGGCTACACCTTC
V: TRBV7-8; J: TRBJ1-5; size: .; length: 14; D: .; CDR3: CASSKTDSNQPQHF; DNA: TGTGCCAGCAGCAAGACAGATAGCAATCAGCCCCAGCATTTT
V: TRBV7-9; J: TRBJ1-5; size: .; length: 12; D: .; CDR3: CASSFLAQPQHF; DNA: TGTGCCAGCAGCTTCTTGGCCCAGCCCCAGCATTTT
V: TRBV5-1; J: TRBJ2-2; size: .; length: 17; D: TRBD1; CDR3: CASSLTGTGAGTGELFF; DNA: TGCGCCAGCAGCTTGACCGGGACAGGGGCTGGCACCGGGGAGCTGTTTTTT
V: TRBV18; J: TRBJ1-2; size: .; length: 12; D: .; CDR3: CASSPGEGRLSF; DNA: TGTGCCAGCTCACCAGGAGAGGGGAGACTGAGCTTC
V: TRBV7-3; J: TRBJ2-1; size: .; length: 14; D: .; CDR3: CASSLAGLDNEQFF; DNA: TGTGCCAGCAGCTTAGCAGGGCTCGACAATGAGCAGTTCTTC
V: TRBV7-2; J: TRBJ1-1; size: .; length: 14; D: .; CDR3: CASSWDGWATEAFF; DNA: TGTGCCAGCAGCTGGGACGGGTGGGCCACTGAAGCTTTCTTT
V: TRBV10-3; J: TRBJ2-1; size: .; length: 14; D: TRBD2; CDR3: CAIREGLDGDEQFF; DNA: TGTGCCATCAGGGAGGGACTAGATGGGGATGAGCAGTTCTTC
V: TRBV6-2/TRBV6-3; J: TRBJ1-3; size: .; length: 14; D: .; CDR3: CASSLQTPGNTIYF; DNA: TGTGCCAGCAGTCTTCAGACTCCTGGAAACACCATATATTTT
V: TRBV27; J: TRBJ2-4; size: .; length: 18; D: .; CDR3: CASSLLTGRQEAKNIQYF; DNA: TGTGCCAGCAGTTTATTGACAGGAAGACAAGAAGCCAAAAACATTCAGTACTTC
V: TRBV19; J: TRBJ1-1; size: .; length: 13; D: .; CDR3: CASSGDRIVPAFF; DNA: TGTGCCAGTAGTGGAGACAGGATCGTACCGGCTTTCTTT
V: TRBV2; J: TRBJ1-5; size: .; length: 15; D: .; CDR3: CASSVEGASNQPQHF; DNA: TGTGCCAGCAGTGTTGAGGGCGCGAGCAATCAGCCCCAGCATTTT
V: TRBV2; J: TRBJ1-1; size: .; length: 14; D: .; CDR3: CASSADRPVAEAFF; DNA: TGTGCCAGCAGTGCCGACCGCCCGGTGGCTGAAGCTTTCTTT
V: TRBV19; J: TRBJ1-2; size: .; length: 11; D: .; CDR3: CASSTSYGYTF; DNA: TGTGCCAGTAGTACGTCTTATGGCTACACCTTC
V: TRBV6-6; J: TRBJ2-2; size: .; length: 15; D: .; CDR3: CASSYDRLGHGELFF; DNA: TGTGCCAGCAGTTACGACCGACTAGGTCACGGGGAGCTGTTTTTT
V: TRBV6-5; J: TRBJ1-5; size: .; length: 13; D: .; CDR3: CAVQDYSNQPQHF; DNA: TGTGCCGTCCAGGACTATAGCAATCAGCCCCAGCATTTT
V: TRBV21-1; J: TRBJ2-5; size: .; length: 16; D: .; CDR3: CASSNVPTGGKETQYF; DNA: TGTGCCAGCAGCAACGTCCCGACAGGGGGAAAAGAGACCCAGTACTTC
V: TRBV5-1; J: TRBJ1-1; size: once; length: 14; D: .; CDR3: CASSPDGQNTEAFF; DNA: TGCGCCAGCAGCCCAGACGGACAGAACACTGAAGCTTTCTTT
V: TRBV27; J: TRBJ2-7; size: .; length: 15; D: TRBD1; CDR3: CASSRQTGGSYEQYF; DNA: TGTGCCAGCAGTCGCCAGACAGGGGGATCTTACGAGCAGTACTTC
V: TRBV6-4; J: TRBJ2-3; size: .; length: 15; D: TRBD2; CDR3: CASGDGTSESDTQYF; DNA: TGTGCCAGCGGTGACGGGACTAGCGAGTCAGATACGCAGTATTTT
V: TRBV6-6; J: TRBJ1-1; size: once; length: 11; D: .; CDR3: CASGVETEAFF; DNA: TGTGCCAGCGGGGTGGAGACTGAAGCTTTCTTT
V: TRBV5-1; J: TRBJ1-1; size: .; length: 13; D: .; CDR3: CASSGTPGTEAFF; DNA: TGCGCCAGCAGCGGAACCCCTGGGACTGAAGCTTTCTTT
V: TRBV7-2; J: TRBJ2-3; size: .; length: 13; D: .; CDR3: CASSSRWTDTQYF; DNA: TGTGCCAGCAGCTCGCGATGGACAGATACGCAGTATTTT
V: TRBV7-6; J: TRBJ1-2; size: .; length: 15; D: .; CDR3: CASSLGPGYRYGYTF; DNA: TGTGCCAGCAGCTTAGGTCCAGGGTATCGTTATGGCTACACCTTC
V: TRBV11-2; J: TRBJ2-1; size: .; length: 18; D: TRBD2; CDR3: CASSLAPSGGVSYNEQFF; DNA: TGTGCCAGCAGCTTAGCGCCTAGCGGGGGCGTGTCCTACAATGAGCAGTTCTTC
V: TRBV2; J: TRBJ1-1; size: .; length: 15; D: .; CDR3: CASSELGTVNTEAFF; DNA: TGTGCCAGCAGTGAACTTGGGACGGTGAACACTGAAGCTTTCTTT
V: TRBV5-4; J: TRBJ2-7; size: .; length: 16; D: .; CDR3: CASSLGTGTLPYEQYF; DNA: TGTGCCAGCAGCTTAGGGACCGGGACCCTACCCTACGAGCAGTACTTC
V: TRBV5-6; J: TRBJ2-5; size: .; length: 17; D: TRBD2; CDR3: CASSSGLAGGRQETQYF; DNA: TGTGCCAGCAGCTCGGGACTAGCGGGGGGGAGGCAAGAGACCCAGTACTTC
V: TRBV6-2/TRBV6-3; J: TRBJ2-7; size: .; length: 14; D: TRBD2; CDR3: CASSLPLALYEQYF; DNA: TGTGCCAGCAGTCTCCCACTAGCGCTGTACGAGCAGTACTTC
V: TRBV4-1; J: TRBJ1-2; size: once; length: 15; D: .; CDR3: CASSQVYSLNYGYTF; DNA: TGCGCCAGCAGCCAAGTTTACAGTCTTAACTATGGCTACACCTTC
V: TRBV7-2; J: TRBJ2-1; size: .; length: 14; D: TRBD2; CDR3: CASSPFRGRDEQFF; DNA: TGTGCCAGCAGCCCCTTTCGGGGGAGGGATGAGCAGTTCTTC
V: TRBV11-3; J: TRBJ2-2; size: .; length: 16; D: TRBD1; CDR3: CASSVGTGKGTGELFF; DNA: TGTGCCAGCAGCGTCGGGACAGGGAAGGGCACCGGGGAGCTGTTTTTT
V: TRBV28; J: TRBJ2-5; size: .; length: 16; D: .; CDR3: CASSSDRALLLETQYF; DNA: TGTGCCAGCAGTTCAGACCGGGCCCTCCTTCTGGAGACCCAGTACTTC
V: TRBV18; J: TRBJ2-1; size: .; length: 15; D: .; CDR3: CASSPGARYYNEQFF; DNA: TGTGCCAGCTCACCGGGGGCCCGATATTACAATGAGCAGTTCTTC
V: TRBV11-2; J: TRBJ1-4; size: .; length: 14; D: .; CDR3: CASSHWGANEKLFF; DNA: TGTGCCAGCAGCCATTGGGGGGCTAATGAAAAACTGTTTTTT
V: TRBV29-1; J: TRBJ2-7; size: .; length: 15; D: .; CDR3: CSVEVLAGGRYEQYF; DNA: TGCAGCGTTGAAGTTCTGGCAGGGGGGAGGTACGAGCAGTACTTC
V: TRBV3-1/TRBV3-2; J: TRBJ2-3; size: once; length: 11; D: .; CDR3: CASSRGNGQYF; DNA: TGTGCCAGCAGCCGCGGCAACGGGCAGTATTTT